This TCR beta chain was identified during a study of T cell changes during pregnancy in multiple sclerosis. Sequenced by immunoSEQ multiplex PCR; TCRdb stores in-frame clones only, minus some. The profile shows some 64,000 clones, over 85% of them singletons. Trimming shortened V by 3 bases and J by 1 base, and 8 bases separated the two germline ends. The CDR3 has 14 amino acids. Germline CDR1 is KGHSH and CDR2 is LQKENI. The clonotype originates from a female donor in good health, enrolled as a control in a pregnancy study. The V gene is TRBV18, the J gene TRBJ2-3, with a tentative D call TRBD1 (5 bases). The sample was peripheral blood, taken in the first trimester of pregnancy. CDR3 sequence (DNA): TGTGCCAGCTCACCGGACATAGGCACAGATACGCAGTATTTT. The encoded protein is CASSPDIGTDTQYF.